This entry is about one T cell receptor (beta chain). The antigen is unknown. Germline V gene lookup returns CDR1 SGHRS and CDR2 YFSETQ. V lost 0 bases to trimming and J lost 0 bases, with 6 bases between them. The CDR3 has 15 residues. Only in-frame clones appear in the TCRdb table, and some are missing; sequencing was by immunoSEQ multiplex PCR. The sample has around 14,000 clones, about four fifths seen once; the top ten hold approximately 2.6%. The data were taken from a study of tumor-infiltrating lymphocytes in localized non-small cell lung cancer. Study-level results: Immunotypes IM1 and IM2 had similar TCR-derived T-cell fractions.

The V gene is TRBV5-1, the J gene TRBJ1-4, with a possible D match to TRBD1 (5 bases). This sequence was found in a human donor with non-small cell lung cancer. The specimen sequenced was lung tumor tissue. DNA for the CDR3: TGCGCCAGCAGCTTGGAAGGGGCAACTAATGAAAAACTGTTTTTT. Residues: CASSLEGATNEKLFF.